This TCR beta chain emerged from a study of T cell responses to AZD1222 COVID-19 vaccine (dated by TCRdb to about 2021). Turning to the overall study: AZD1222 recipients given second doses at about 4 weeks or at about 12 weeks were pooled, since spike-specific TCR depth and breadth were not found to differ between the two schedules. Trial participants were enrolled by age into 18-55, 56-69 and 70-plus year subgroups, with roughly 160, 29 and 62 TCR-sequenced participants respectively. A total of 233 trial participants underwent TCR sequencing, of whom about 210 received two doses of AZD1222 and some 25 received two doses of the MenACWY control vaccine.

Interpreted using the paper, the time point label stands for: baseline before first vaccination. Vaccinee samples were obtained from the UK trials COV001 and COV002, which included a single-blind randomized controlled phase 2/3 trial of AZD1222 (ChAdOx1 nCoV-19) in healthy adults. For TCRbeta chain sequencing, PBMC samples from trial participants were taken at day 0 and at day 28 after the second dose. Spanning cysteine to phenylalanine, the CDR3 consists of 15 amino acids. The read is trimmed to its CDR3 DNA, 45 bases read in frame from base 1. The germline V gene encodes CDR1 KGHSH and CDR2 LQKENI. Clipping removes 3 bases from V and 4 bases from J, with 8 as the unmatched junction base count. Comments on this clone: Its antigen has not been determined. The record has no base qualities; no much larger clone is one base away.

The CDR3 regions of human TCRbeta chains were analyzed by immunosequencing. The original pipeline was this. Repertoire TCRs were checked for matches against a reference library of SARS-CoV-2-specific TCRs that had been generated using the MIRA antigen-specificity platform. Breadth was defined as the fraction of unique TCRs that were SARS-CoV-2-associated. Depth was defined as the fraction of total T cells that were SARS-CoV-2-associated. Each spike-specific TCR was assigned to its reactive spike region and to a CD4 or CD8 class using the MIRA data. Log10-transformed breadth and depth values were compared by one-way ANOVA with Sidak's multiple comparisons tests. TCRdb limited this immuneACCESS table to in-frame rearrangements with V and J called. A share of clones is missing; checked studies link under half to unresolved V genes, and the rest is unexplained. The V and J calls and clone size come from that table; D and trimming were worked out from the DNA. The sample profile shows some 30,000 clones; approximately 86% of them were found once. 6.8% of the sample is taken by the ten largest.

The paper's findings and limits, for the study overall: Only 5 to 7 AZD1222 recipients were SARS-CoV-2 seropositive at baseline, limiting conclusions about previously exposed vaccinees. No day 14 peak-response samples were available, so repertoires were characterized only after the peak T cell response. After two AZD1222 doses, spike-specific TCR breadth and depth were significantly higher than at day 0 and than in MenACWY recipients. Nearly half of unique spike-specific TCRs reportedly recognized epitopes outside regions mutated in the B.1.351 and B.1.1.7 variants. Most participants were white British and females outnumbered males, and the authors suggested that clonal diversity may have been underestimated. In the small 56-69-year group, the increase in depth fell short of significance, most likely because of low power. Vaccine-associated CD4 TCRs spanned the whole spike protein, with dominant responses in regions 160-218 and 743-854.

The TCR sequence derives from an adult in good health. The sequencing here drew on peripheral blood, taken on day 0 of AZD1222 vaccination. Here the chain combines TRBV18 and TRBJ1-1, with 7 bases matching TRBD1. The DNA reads TGTGCCAGCTCACCCAGGGGGGATGGGATCACTGAAGCTTTCTTT. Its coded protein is CASSPRGDGITEAFF.